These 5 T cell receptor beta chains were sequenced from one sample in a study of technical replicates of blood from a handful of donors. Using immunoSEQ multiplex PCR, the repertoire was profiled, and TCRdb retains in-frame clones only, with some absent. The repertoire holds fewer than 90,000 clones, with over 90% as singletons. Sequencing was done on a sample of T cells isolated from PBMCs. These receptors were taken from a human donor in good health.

The DNA of the CDR3 is TGTGCCAGCAGTTACCAGACTAGCGGCTCCTACGAGCAGTACTTC. It yields the protein CASSYQTSGSYEQYF. The chain carries TRBV6-5 and TRBJ2-7; TRBD2 aligns across 9 bases. The germline V gene has CDR1 MNHEY and CDR2 SVGAGI. CDR3 length: 15 residues. V lost 2 bases to trimming and J lost 0 bases; unmatched junction nucleotides: 2.

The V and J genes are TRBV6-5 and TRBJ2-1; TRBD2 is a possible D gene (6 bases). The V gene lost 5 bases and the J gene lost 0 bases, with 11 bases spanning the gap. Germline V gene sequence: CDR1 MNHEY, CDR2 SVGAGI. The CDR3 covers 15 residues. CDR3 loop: CASSPSASSYNEQFF. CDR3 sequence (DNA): TGTGCCAGCAGTCCTAGCGCTAGCTCCTACAATGAGCAGTTCTTC.

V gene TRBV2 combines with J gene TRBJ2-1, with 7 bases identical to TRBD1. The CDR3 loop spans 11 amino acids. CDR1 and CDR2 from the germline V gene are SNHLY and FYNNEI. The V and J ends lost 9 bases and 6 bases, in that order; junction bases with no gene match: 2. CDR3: CARQGSNEQFF. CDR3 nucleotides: TGTGCCAGACAGGGGTCCAATGAGCAGTTCTTC.

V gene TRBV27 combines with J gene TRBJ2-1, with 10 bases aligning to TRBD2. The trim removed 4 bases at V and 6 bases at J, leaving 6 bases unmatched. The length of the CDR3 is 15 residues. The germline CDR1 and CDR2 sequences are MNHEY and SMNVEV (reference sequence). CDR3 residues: CASSSSGRGSNEQFF. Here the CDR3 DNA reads TGTGCCAGCAGTTCTAGCGGGAGAGGATCCAATGAGCAGTTCTTC.

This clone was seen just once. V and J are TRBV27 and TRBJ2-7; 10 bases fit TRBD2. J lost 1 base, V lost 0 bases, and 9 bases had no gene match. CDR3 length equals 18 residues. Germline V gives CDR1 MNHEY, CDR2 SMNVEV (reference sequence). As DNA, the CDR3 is TGTGCCAGCAGTTTATCGGGAGGACTAGCGGTCCCGTCCTACGAGCAGTACTTC. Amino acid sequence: CASSLSGGLAVPSYEQYF.